Each of the 27 T cell receptor beta chains below was sequenced from the same sample in a study of control samples from healthy donors and cancer patients. Data came from immunoSEQ multiplex PCR; TCRdb stores just in-frame clones and leaves some out. This repertoire includes fewer than 250,000 clones. Material for sequencing was blood. These receptors were collected from a woman aged 30 to 39 in good health.

The chain recombines TRBV2 with TRBJ2-7; 10 bases match TRBD1. V lost 10 bases, J lost 5 bases, and 11 bases stayed unmatched. In germline, CDR1 is SNHLY, CDR2 FYNNEI. This CDR3 is 14 amino acids long. Here the CDR3 reads CAISGTGVKHEQYF. The CDR3, as DNA: TGTGCCATTTCCGGGACAGGGGTGAAACACGAGCAGTACTTC. The whole variable domain, remainder taken from reference TRBV2 and TRBJ2-7, is EPEVTQTPSHQVTQMGQEVILRCVPISNHLYFYWYRQILGQKVEFLVSFYNNEISEKSEIFDDQFSVERPDGSNFTLKIRSTKLEDSAMYFCAISGTGVKHEQYFGPGTRLTVT.

The chain employs TRBV28 and TRBJ2-7, with 11 bases matching TRBD1. Germline values: CDR1 MDHEN, CDR2 SYDVKM. CDR3 length equals 14 residues. The V gene end was trimmed by 6 bases and the J gene end by 3 bases; junction bases not matched to a gene: 4. The CDR3 DNA sequence: TGTGCCAGCAGGCAGGACAGGGGGCGCTACGAGCAGTACTTC. This codes for CASRQDRGRYEQYF.

The J gene is TRBJ2-7, the V gene TRBV29-1, with TRBD1 matching over 8 bases. The junction had 3 bases not matched to a gene; V was cut back by 7 bases and J by 4 bases. CDR3 size: 11 residues. Per the germline V gene, CDR1 is SQVTM and CDR2 is ANQGSEA. The DNA of the CDR3 is TGCAGCGCCTGGACAGGGTACGAGCAGTACTTC. Translating it yields CSAWTGYEQYF.

The chain joins TRBV4-3 to TRBJ1-1; D gene unclear. Germline V gene sequence: CDR1 LGHNA, CDR2 YSLEER. The CDR3 contains 15 residues. V was trimmed by 1 base and J by 0 bases, leaving 9 bases between them. Here the CDR3 DNA reads TGCGCCAGCAGCCAAGGCGCCAAACTGAACACTGAAGCTTTCTTT. It specifies CASSQGAKLNTEAFF.

V is TRBV6-5 and J is TRBJ1-1; TRBD1 matches 9 bases. CDR1 and CDR2 from the germline V gene are MNHEY and SVGAGI. The CDR3 is made up of 11 amino acids. With 7 bases clipped from V and 11 bases from J, the junction kept 5 bases outside the gene matches. The CDR3 is CASNYRGLAFF. The CDR3 DNA follows: TGTGCCAGCAACTACAGGGGGCTGGCTTTCTTT.

The genes are TRBV5-1 and TRBJ1-1; D ambiguous. Trimming took off 5 bases at V and 5 bases at J, with 19 bases between the two ends. This CDR3 spans 15 amino acids. The germline gives CDR1 SGHRS, CDR2 YFSETQ. CDR3 DNA sequence: TGCGCCAGCAGTATCGCACGAGGAAGTCGAACTGAAGCTTTCTTT. Its protein is CASSIARGSRTEAFF.

J is TRBJ2-5 and V is TRBV21-1. TRBV21-1 is shown as a pseudogene. This CDR3 is 12 amino acids long. Here the CDR3 reads CASSRVGETQYF. CDR3 DNA: TGTGCCAGCAGCAGGGTAGGAGAGACCCAGTACTTC.

V and J are TRBV28 and TRBJ1-1; 8 bases align to TRBD1. Germline CDR1 and CDR2: MDHEN and SYDVKM. The CDR3 spans 15 residues. Trimming at V came to 4 bases and at J to 3 bases, leaving 7 bases not matched to a gene. The DNA of the CDR3 is TGTGCCAGCAGTTCCCCAGGGGGCGCGGACACTGAAGCTTTCTTT. This codes for CASSSPGGADTEAFF. The complete variable domain, with remaining parts taken from reference TRBV28 and TRBJ1-1, reads DVKVTQSSRYLVKRTGEKVFLECVQDMDHENMFWYRQDPGLGLRLIYFSYDVKMKEKGDIPEGYSVSREKKERFSLILESASTNQTSMYLCASSSPGGADTEAFFGQGTRLTVV.

The chain couples TRBV7-2 to TRBJ2-7, with TRBD2 matching 12 bases. This CDR3 is 16 amino acids long. The ends lost 4 bases at V and 4 bases at J; junction bases unmatched: 8. Germline lookup yields CDR1 SGHTA and CDR2 FQGNSA. The CDR3 nucleotides read TGTGCCAGCAGCTCCTCTAGCGGGGGGGTAAGTTACGAGCAGTACTTC. Translation: CASSSSSGGVSYEQYF.

The rearrangement joins TRBV7-9 to TRBJ2-6; D call uncertain. The V end was cut by 4 bases, the J end by 4 bases, with 5 bases between. The CDR3 covers 13 residues. Germline V lookup: CDR1 SEHNR, CDR2 FQNEAQ (reference sequence). CDR3 nucleotides: TGTGCCAGCAGCTCGGGCGGGGCCAACGTCCTGACTTTC. It specifies CASSSGGANVLTF.

The V call is TRBV6-6, the J call TRBJ2-7; 10 nucleotides agree with TRBD1. The CDR3 is 15 amino acids. Germline CDR1 is MNHNY and CDR2 is SVGAGI (reference sequence). Trimming at V came to 7 bases and at J to 3 bases, leaving 9 bases not matched to a gene. The CDR3 DNA reads as TGTGCCAGCACCCTCGGTGGACAGGGGGACTACGAGCAGTACTTC. Protein product: CASTLGGQGDYEQYF.

V is TRBV6-2 or TRBV6-3 and J is TRBJ1-1; D is uncertain. This CDR3 spans 13 amino acids. Looked up from germline, CDR1 is MNHEY and CDR2 is SVGEGT. V gave up 6 bases and J gave up 1 base, with 9 bases separating them. CDR3 DNA sequence: TGTGCCAGCAGCTTTAACAAGAACACTGAAGCTTTCTTT. Encoded protein: CASSFNKNTEAFF.

The rearrangement joins TRBV9 to TRBJ2-3; TRBD2 aligns across 7 bases. The V and J ends lost 2 bases and 0 bases, in that order; junction bases with no gene match: 15. CDR1 SGDLS and CDR2 YYNGEE come from the germline V gene. CDR3 length: 19 amino acids. CDR3 sequence reads: CASSVNPGGWSTSTDTQYF. CDR3 DNA sequence: TGTGCCAGCAGCGTTAATCCGGGGGGTTGGTCTACTAGCACAGATACGCAGTATTTT.

CDR3 region: CASSLRGAKNIQYF. CDR3 nucleotides: TGTGCCAGCAGCTTGAGAGGTGCCAAAAACATTCAGTACTTC. The rearrangement joins TRBV7-2 to TRBJ2-4; unclear D gene. Germline values: CDR1 SGHTA, CDR2 FQGNSA. CDR3 length: 14 amino acids. With 3 bases removed from V and 1 base from J, the gap between germline ends came to 7 bases.

The chain joins TRBV28 to TRBJ1-2; the D is unclear. The CDR3 runs 12 residues. CDR1 and CDR2 (germline): MDHEN, SYDVKM. The germline V and J ends were trimmed by 4 bases and 4 bases, with 7 bases remaining between them. CDR3 sequence reads: CASSYDLYGYTF. CDR3 sequence (DNA): TGTGCCAGCAGTTACGACCTCTATGGCTACACCTTC.

The V gene is TRBV4-1, the J gene TRBJ1-3, with 7 bases lining up with TRBD1. The ends lost 4 bases at V and 4 bases at J; junction bases unmatched: 10. The CDR3 spans 16 residues. In germline, CDR1 is MGHRA, CDR2 YSYEKL. CDR3 region: CASSPFQGVAGNTIYF. As DNA, the CDR3 is TGCGCCAGCAGCCCCTTTCAGGGGGTAGCGGGAAACACCATATATTTT.

The chain combines TRBV2 with TRBJ2-7; 9 bases are shared with TRBD1. Unmatched junction bases numbered 4, after V lost 6 bases and J lost 7 bases. This CDR3 is 12 amino acids long. Germline V gene data show CDR1 as SNHLY and CDR2 as FYNNEI. In nucleotides, the CDR3 is TGTGCCAGCAGGTACAGGGGGCATGAGCAGTACTTC. This encodes CASRYRGHEQYF.

V gene TRBV2 combines with J gene TRBJ1-5; possibly TRBD1 for D (6 bases). The CDR3 has 14 amino acids. Between the trimmed V and J ends, which lost 5 bases and 4 bases, there was a span of 12 bases. From germline, CDR1 is SNHLY and CDR2 FYNNEI. The CDR3 is CASSYGQLNQPQHF. The CDR3 coding sequence is TGTGCCAGCAGTTATGGACAGCTTAATCAGCCCCAGCATTTT.

Details on this clone: Other DNA sequences from this sample encode an identical CDR3 as well. The V call is TRBV18, the J call TRBJ1-5; unclear D gene. Germline V lookup: CDR1 KGHSH, CDR2 LQKENI. The CDR3 consists of 14 residues. V was pared by 6 bases and J by 0 bases, with 9 bases between. The CDR3 sequence: CASSPTYSNQPQHF. Here the CDR3 DNA reads TGTGCCAGCTCCCCTACATATAGCAATCAGCCCCAGCATTTT.

V is TRBV28 and J is TRBJ2-7, with D maybe TRBD2 (6 bases). The V end was cut by 6 bases, the J end by 5 bases, with 14 bases between. Germline-derived CDR1 and CDR2 are MDHEN and SYDVKM. The CDR3 is made up of 13 amino acids. This CDR3 is CASSLQGRHEQYF. CDR3 in DNA: TGTGCCAGCAGCCTACAAGGGAGGCACGAGCAGTACTTC.

This rearrangement joins TRBV5-1 to TRBJ2-7, with 10 bases that match TRBD1. V shed 0 bases, J shed 6 bases, and the junction held 12 bases outside the gene matches. Germline V gene sequence: CDR1 SGHRS, CDR2 YFSETQ. This CDR3 comprises 17 residues. The CDR3: CASSLGLDRGWGVEQYF. In nucleotides, the CDR3 is TGCGCCAGCAGCTTGGGGCTGGACAGGGGGTGGGGGGTCGAGCAGTACTTC.

The chain joins TRBV5-1 to TRBJ2-1; no clear D. V was pared by 4 bases and J by 7 bases, with 12 bases between. Germline lookup yields CDR1 SGHRS and CDR2 YFSETQ. The CDR3 runs 13 residues. The CDR3, as DNA: TGCGCCAGCAGCGTAGTGACTGAGAATGAGCAGTTCTTC. Protein sequence: CASSVVTENEQFF.

The chain has TRBV4-2 and TRBJ1-5; tentatively, D is TRBD1 (5 bases). The germline gives CDR1 LGHNA, CDR2 YNFKEQ. The CDR3 has 13 residues. Trimming removed 3 bases at V and 6 bases at J, with 9 bases between. This CDR3 is CASSQTEIQPQHF. CDR3 nucleotide sequence: TGTGCCAGCAGCCAGACAGAAATTCAGCCCCAGCATTTT.

The chain is built from TRBV6-5 and TRBJ1-5; a weak D match, TRBD1 (6 bases). The germline CDR1 and CDR2 sequences are MNHEY and SVGAGI. The CDR3 runs to 15 residues. With 8 bases removed from V and 8 bases from J, the gap between germline ends came to 22 bases. CDR3 nucleotide sequence: TGTGCCAGCGGCCTACCCGTTGGGGGCGGGAAGCCCCAGCATTTT. This sequence encodes CASGLPVGGGKPQHF.

The chain employs TRBV28 and TRBJ2-2; no clear D gene. The germline V and J ends were trimmed by 3 bases and 2 bases, with 4 bases remaining between them. Germline loops: CDR1 MDHEN, CDR2 SYDVKM. This CDR3 region has 13 residues. Here the CDR3 DNA reads TGTGCCAGCAGTTTCACCAACACCGGGGAGCTGTTTTTT. Protein product: CASSFTNTGELFF.

J is TRBJ2-5 and V is TRBV19, with D unclear. Trimming shortened V by 1 base and J by 5 bases, and 14 bases separated the two germline ends. Germline V lookup: CDR1 LNHDA, CDR2 SQIVND (reference sequence). The CDR3 covers 15 residues. The CDR3 sequence: CASSIVRTEEETQYF. The DNA for the CDR3 is TGTGCCAGTAGTATAGTCCGAACCGAAGAGGAGACCCAGTACTTC.

This chain connects TRBV6-2 or TRBV6-3 to TRBJ2-1; weak D call: TRBD2 (6 bases). Trimming stripped 1 base from V and 10 bases from J, with 11 bases between. Germline CDR1 MNHEY, CDR2 SVGEGT. The CDR3 is 13 residues long. In DNA form, the CDR3 reads TGTGCCAGCAGTTACTTGGCAGGGAGGGAGCAGTTCTTC. This translates into CASSYLAGREQFF.